The present T cell receptor (beta chain) was sequenced within a study of blood T cell repertoires in COVID-19. With 5 bases clipped from V and 7 bases from J, the junction kept 10 bases outside the gene matches. Germline lookup yields CDR1 LGHDT and CDR2 YNNKEL (reference sequence). The CDR3 loop spans 14 amino acids. TCRdb's table, derived via immunoSEQ multiplex PCR, lists solely in-frame clones and lacks some. Of 150,000 to 200,000 clones in the sample, around 82% are singletons; the top ten hold roughly 7%. The rearrangement uses TRBV3-1 (or the pseudogene TRBV3-2) and TRBJ1-2; 7 positions agree with TRBD1. The receptor was derived from a woman in her 40s with COVID-19, enrolled during active disease. Sequenced input: peripheral blood. In nucleotides, the CDR3 is TGTGCCAGCAGCAGTGCAGGGGGTAGCGGTGGCTACACCTTC. Translating it yields CASSSAGGSGGYTF.